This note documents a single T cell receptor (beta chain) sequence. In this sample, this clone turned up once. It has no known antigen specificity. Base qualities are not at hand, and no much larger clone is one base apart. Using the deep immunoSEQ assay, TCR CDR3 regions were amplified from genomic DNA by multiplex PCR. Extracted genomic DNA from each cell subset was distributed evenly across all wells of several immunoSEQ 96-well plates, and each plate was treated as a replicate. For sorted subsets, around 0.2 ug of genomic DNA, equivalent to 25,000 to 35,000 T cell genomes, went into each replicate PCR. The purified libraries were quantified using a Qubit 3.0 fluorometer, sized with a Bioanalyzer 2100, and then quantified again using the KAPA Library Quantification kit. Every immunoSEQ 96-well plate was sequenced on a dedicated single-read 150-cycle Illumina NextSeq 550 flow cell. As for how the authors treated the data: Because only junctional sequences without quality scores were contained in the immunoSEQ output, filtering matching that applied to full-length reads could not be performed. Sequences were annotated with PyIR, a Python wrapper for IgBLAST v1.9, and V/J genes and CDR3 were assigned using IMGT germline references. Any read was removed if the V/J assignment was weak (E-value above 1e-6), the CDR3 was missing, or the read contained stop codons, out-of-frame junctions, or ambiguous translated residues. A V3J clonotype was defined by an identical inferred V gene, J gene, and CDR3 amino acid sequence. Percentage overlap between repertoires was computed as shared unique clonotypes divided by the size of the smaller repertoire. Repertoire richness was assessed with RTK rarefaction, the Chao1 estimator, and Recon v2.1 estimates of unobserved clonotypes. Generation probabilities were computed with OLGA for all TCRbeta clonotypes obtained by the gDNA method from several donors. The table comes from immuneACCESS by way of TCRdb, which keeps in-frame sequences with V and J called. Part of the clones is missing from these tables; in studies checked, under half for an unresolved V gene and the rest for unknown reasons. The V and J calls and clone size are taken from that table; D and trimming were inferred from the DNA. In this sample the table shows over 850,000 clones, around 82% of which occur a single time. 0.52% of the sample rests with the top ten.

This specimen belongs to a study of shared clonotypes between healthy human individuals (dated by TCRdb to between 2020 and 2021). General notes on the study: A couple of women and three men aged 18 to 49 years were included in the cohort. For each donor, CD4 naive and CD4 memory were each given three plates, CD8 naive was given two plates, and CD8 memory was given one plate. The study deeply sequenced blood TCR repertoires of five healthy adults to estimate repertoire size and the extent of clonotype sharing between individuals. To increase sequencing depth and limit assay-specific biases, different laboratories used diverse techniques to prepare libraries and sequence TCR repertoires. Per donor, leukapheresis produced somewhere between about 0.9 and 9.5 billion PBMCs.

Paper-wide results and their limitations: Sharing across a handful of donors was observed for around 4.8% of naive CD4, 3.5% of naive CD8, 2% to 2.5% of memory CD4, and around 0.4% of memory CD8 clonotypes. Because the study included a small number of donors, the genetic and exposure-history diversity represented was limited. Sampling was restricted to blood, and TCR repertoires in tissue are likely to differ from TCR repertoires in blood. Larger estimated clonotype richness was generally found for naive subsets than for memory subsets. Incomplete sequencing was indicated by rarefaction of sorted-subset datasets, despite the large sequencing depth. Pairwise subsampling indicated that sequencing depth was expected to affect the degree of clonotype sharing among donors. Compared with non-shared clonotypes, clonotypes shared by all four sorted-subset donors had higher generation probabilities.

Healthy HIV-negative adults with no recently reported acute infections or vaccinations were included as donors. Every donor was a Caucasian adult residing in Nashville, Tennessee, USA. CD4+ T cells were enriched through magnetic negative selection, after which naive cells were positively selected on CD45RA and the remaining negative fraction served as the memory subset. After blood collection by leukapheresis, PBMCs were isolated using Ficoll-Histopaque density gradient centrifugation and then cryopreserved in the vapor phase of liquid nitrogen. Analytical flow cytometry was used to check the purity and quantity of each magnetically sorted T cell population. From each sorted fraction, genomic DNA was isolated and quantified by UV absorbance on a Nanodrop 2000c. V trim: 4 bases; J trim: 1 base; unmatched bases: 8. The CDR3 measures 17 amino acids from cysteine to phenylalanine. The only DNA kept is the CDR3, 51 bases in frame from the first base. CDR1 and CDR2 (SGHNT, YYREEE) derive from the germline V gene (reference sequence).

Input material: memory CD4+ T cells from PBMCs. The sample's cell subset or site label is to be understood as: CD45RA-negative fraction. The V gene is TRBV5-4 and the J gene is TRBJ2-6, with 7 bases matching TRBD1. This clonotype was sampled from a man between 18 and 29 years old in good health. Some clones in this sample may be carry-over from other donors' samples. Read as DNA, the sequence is TGTGCCAGCAGCCACGCGGTGACAGGGTCTGGGGCCAACGTCCTGACTTTC. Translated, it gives CASSHAVTGSGANVLTF.